This is a list of T cell receptor beta chains from one sample in a study of cytomegalovirus exposure and HLA in healthy donors. Sequencing used immunoSEQ multiplex PCR; TCRdb keeps in-frame clones, though not all of them. This table has 150,000 to 200,000 clones, 75% to 85% appearing once. Sample: PBMCs. The source is a man aged 50 or older in good health and CMV-seropositive. Each CDR3 is given with its conserved first and last residue.

TRBV5-8 CASSLGIEALYF
TRBV10-2 CASEGQGNSPLHF
TRBV7-8 CASSLEGTQYGGYTF
TRBV9 CASSVATGGGYGYTF
TRBV5-1 CASSYGAPTGSGNTIYF
TRBV5-1 CASSLGAASSYNEQFF
TRBV7-8 CASSLGQDEAFF
TRBV9 CASRADRGANYGYTF
TRBV5-6 CASSLPGQGALTDTQYF
TRBV29-1 CSVRGALGNTEAFF
TRBV7-9 CASSETGTQNTEAFF
TRBV27 CASSSTGNEQFF
TRBV6-5 CASSPGRGSGGYTF
TRBV7-2 CASSLRMLLDEQYF
TRBV18 CASSLRTGDGRQPQHF
TRBV7-2 CASSLAGGRGSHGYTF
TRBV11-2 CASSVGQGAFDEQFF
TRBV9 CASSVGLHNTGELFF
TRBV6-1 CASSVREVREKLFF
TRBV5-8 CASSPGIGELFF
TRBV6-6 CASSTGGLGTEAFF
TRBV29-1 CSVRSGTGSNQPQHF
TRBV12-5 CASGYGTGGIGELFF
TRBV6-6 CASSRFSGDYEQYF
TRBV27 CASSFRDSQTQYF
TRBV2 CASSDRTGGSYNEQFF
TRBV19 CASHTGDRGEKLFF
TRBV19 CASSFRTGSAGYTF
TRBV28 CASRTGLILGELFF
TRBV6-6 CASSPRGVTNNQPQHF
TRBV5-1 CASSLGGGTSQPQHF
TRBV27 CASSFLSRRTNYGYTF